This T cell receptor beta chain was recorded in a study of T cell repertoires in cytomegalovirus infection (dated by TCRdb to between 2018 and 2021). As for the study more broadly: The peptide stimulations were aimed at well-studied HLA-B-restricted epitopes as well as recently identified HLA-C-restricted CMV epitopes, whose presentation resists viral immunomodulation. Donor HLA type was relevant to the analysis, as public TCR beta signatures indicated carriage of CMV infection together with the matching HLA type.

Compared with germline, V lacks 2 bases and J lacks 1 base; bases without a gene match: 5. CDR1 and CDR2 (SGHDN, FVKESK) derive from the germline V gene. The CDR3 contains 16 residues, cysteine and phenylalanine counted. Only the CDR3 part of the read is kept: 48 bases, read in frame from the first base. The sample's treatment or condition label, in plain terms: in vitro stimulation with specific CMV peptide epitopes to enrich CMV-specific T cells. Broad study findings and their caveats: In the ex vivo response, HLA-C-restricted CMV-specific TCR beta clonotypes were dominant, and in two of eight donors the single most frequent clonotype came from this HLA-C-restricted group. Carriers of CMV infection plus the relevant HLA type were discriminated by the cumulative frequency of public TCR beta family members in the study cohort and in an independent approximately 360-donor cohort.

For sequencing, an Illumina HiSeq 1500 was employed. TCRdb's own reprocessing of the public reads used fastp at Q25 and MiXCR and kept productive beta chains. Every entry covers one CDR3 protein and lists the most common genes and DNA from its rows. The sample profile shows fewer than 900,000 distinct CDR3 sequences; about 28% of them were found once. The leading ten clones occupy about an eighth of the sample. This clonotype was observed a handful of times. The target of this receptor is not known. No qualities accompany the bases; no much larger clone lies one base away. Sequenced material: cultured CD8+ T cells from PBMCs, taken from culture after CMV antigen stimulation. The rearrangement combines TRBV14 with TRBJ2-1; TRBD2 fits 7 bases in the junction. The source is a human donor in good health (CMV status not recorded). Some clones in this sample may be carry-over from other donors' samples. The CDR3 in this case is CASSQYGGSSYNEQFF. The DNA reads TGTGCCAGCAGCCAATACGGCGGGAGTTCCTACAATGAGCAGTTCTTC.